Below, 26 T cell receptor beta chains from the same sample are listed, as sequenced in a study of T cell repertoires in cytomegalovirus infection. TCRdb processed the reads anew with MiXCR; each CDR3 protein has one entry. The sample carries nearly 450,000 distinct CDR3 sequences, 25% to 40% recorded once. The specimen sequenced was PBMCs. These receptor sequences come from a human donor in good health (CMV status not recorded). Some clones in this sample may be carry-over from other donors' samples.

This clonotype was counted a few times. V and J are TRBV11-2 and TRBJ2-7; D uncertain. V gave up 5 bases and J gave up 4 bases, with 12 bases separating them. CDR1 is SGHAT and CDR2 is FQNNGV in the germline V gene. The CDR3 loop spans 13 amino acids. As DNA, the CDR3 is TGTGCCAGCAGCGCGGCCGACGGGTACGAGCAGTACTTC. Protein product: CASSAADGYEQYF.

This clonotype showed up just once. The chain links TRBV4-2 to TRBJ1-4; the D is unclear. CDR1 LGHNA and CDR2 YNFKEQ come from the germline V gene. The CDR3 runs 12 residues. The V gene lost 4 bases and the J gene lost 5 bases, with 5 bases spanning the gap. CDR3 region: CASSRTNEKLFF. The CDR3 DNA is TGTGCCAGCAGCCGTACAAATGAAAAACTGTTTTTT.

The rearrangement uses TRBV6-2 or TRBV6-3 and TRBJ2-1, with 7 bases aligning to TRBD1. With 5 bases clipped from V and 9 bases from J, the junction kept 7 bases outside the gene matches. Germline V CDR1 and CDR2: MNHEY, SVGEGT. There are 13 residues in the CDR3. As DNA, the CDR3 is TGTGCCAGCAGTCGGGGACAGAGAATTGAGCAGTTCTTC. Protein product: CASSRGQRIEQFF.

The chain employs TRBV7-9 and TRBJ1-2; D call uncertain. Germline CDR1 is SEHNR and CDR2 is FQNEAQ (reference sequence). The CDR3 has 14 residues. V lost 6 bases, J lost 2 bases, and 13 bases lay in between. This CDR3 is CASSSGGNNYGYTF. The CDR3 region has the DNA TGTGCCAGCAGTTCCGGCGGTAACAACTATGGCTACACCTTC.

With regard to this clonotype: A read error is possible here, since a much larger clone lies one base away. The genes are TRBV7-3 and TRBJ2-7; D may be TRBD1 (6 bases). The V gene's germline CDR1 is SGHTA and CDR2 FQGTGA. CDR3 size: 13 residues. CDR3 sequence: CSSSLDRSHEQYF. Here the CDR3 DNA reads TGTTCCAGCAGCCTCGACAGGTCCCACGAGCAGTACTTC.

This clonotype was detected a few times. The chain's CDR3 is CASSPPGLGRHTQYF. The CDR3 coding sequence is TGTGCCAGCAGTCCCCCGGGTCTGGGGCGGCATACGCAGTATTTT. The rearrangement uses TRBV28 and TRBJ2-3, with D maybe TRBD1 (5 bases). Germline assignment: CDR1 MDHEN and CDR2 SYDVKM. Trimming pared 5 bases from V and 7 bases from J, leaving 19 bases between. CDR3 size: 15 residues.

This clonotype was seen more than once but under ten times. The chain carries TRBV12-3 or TRBV12-4 and TRBJ2-1, with D hard to call. The CDR3 totals 12 residues. Trimming pared 6 bases from V and 9 bases from J, leaving 12 bases between. The DNA for the CDR3 is TGTGCCAGCAGCAGATCCTCCAGTGAGCAGTTCTTC. It encodes CASSRSSSEQFF.

This clonotype was counted between two and nine times. CDR3 coding DNA: TGCAGTGCCCCCGGGACAGGGCAATCACCCCTCCACTTT. Its protein is CSAPGTGQSPLHF. The V call is TRBV20-1, the J call TRBJ1-6; 9 bases are a match to TRBD1. From germline, CDR1 is DFQATT and CDR2 SNEGSKA (reference sequence). J gave up 10 bases and V 6 bases, and 7 bases lay outside the gene matches. This CDR3 contains 13 residues.

In this sample, this clonotype turned up many times. The chain joins TRBV7-2 to TRBJ1-2; D is uncertain. This CDR3 has 13 amino acids. V was clipped by 4 bases and J by 9 bases, with 15 bases between them. Germline V gene data show CDR1 as SGHTA and CDR2 as FQGNSA. The CDR3, as DNA: TGTGCCAGCAGCTCACGGGAGTCCCCGAGCTACACCTTC. It yields the protein CASSSRESPSYTF.

The sample holds many counts of this clonotype. The rearrangement links TRBV7-2 to TRBJ2-1; 14 nucleotides agree with TRBD2. This CDR3 spans 17 amino acids. With V trimmed by 5 bases and J by 3 bases, 6 bases remained unmatched. Germline values: CDR1 SGHTA, CDR2 FQGNSA. For the CDR3, the DNA is TGTGCCAGCAGCCCGACTAGCGGGGGGGATTACTACAATGAGCAGTTCTTC. Translating it yields CASSPTSGGDYYNEQFF.

This clonotype has only one observation. V usage is TRBV5-4 and J usage is TRBJ2-5; 11 bases line up with TRBD2. CDR3 length: 18 residues. Trimming at V came to 3 bases and at J to 3 bases, leaving 13 bases not matched to a gene. Germline CDR1 is SGHNT and CDR2 is YYREEE (reference sequence). The CDR3 loop is CASSSLAGESQSEETQYF. The CDR3 region has the DNA TGTGCCAGCAGCTCACTAGCGGGGGAGTCCCAATCGGAAGAGACCCAGTACTTC.

A remark on this clonotype: This clone may be a read error of a much larger clone one base away. A read error is likely, as this CDR3 ends without the conserved phenylalanine or tryptophan. The chain links TRBV6-1 to TRBJ1-5; 8 bases are shared with TRBD1. V shed 1 base and J 6 bases; nucleotides not matched to a gene: 5. The CDR3 runs 15 residues. The germline V gene has CDR1 MNHNS and CDR2 SASEGT. DNA for the CDR3: TGTGCCAGCAGTGAAGAAGGCAGGGGGCGTCAGCCCCAGCATGTT. It is translated as CASSEEGRGRQPQHV.

CDR3 bases: TGTGCCAGCAGCGGGGGGAGTGGGCGACAAGAGACCCAGTACTTC. Amino acid sequence: CASSGGSGRQETQYF. The J gene is TRBJ2-5, the V gene TRBV7-8, with a possible D match to TRBD2 (6 bases). The germline V gene encodes CDR1 SGHVS and CDR2 FQNEAQ. Trimming stripped 5 bases from V and 2 bases from J, with 15 bases between. The CDR3 has 15 amino acids.

The rearrangement joins TRBV18 to TRBJ2-1; 10 bases map to TRBD2. The CDR3 has 15 amino acids. Germline trimming cut 1 base from V and 6 bases from J; bases unmatched to any gene: 3. From germline, CDR1 is KGHSH and CDR2 LQKENI. Here the CDR3 DNA reads TGTGCCAGCTCACCACAGACTAGCGGGCCCAATGAGCAGTTCTTC. Amino acids: CASSPQTSGPNEQFF.

A few counts support this clonotype. The chain links TRBV28 to TRBJ1-4; TRBD1 is a possible D gene (6 bases). CDR1 and CDR2 (germline): MDHEN, SYDVKM. The V and J ends lost 6 bases and 8 bases respectively, with 19 bases between them. This CDR3 region has 15 residues. The DNA for the CDR3 is TGTGCCAGCAGCCGAGAGGAGGGGGGAAGCGAAAAACTGTTTTTT. Amino acid sequence: CASSREEGGSEKLFF.

This chain joins TRBV20-1 and TRBJ1-1; weak D call: TRBD1 (6 bases). The germline gives CDR1 DFQATT, CDR2 SNEGSKA (reference sequence). CDR3 length equals 15 residues. V lost 3 bases and J lost 1, with 15 bases in between. The CDR3 sequence: CSARGASRENTEAFF. In DNA, the CDR3 is TGCAGTGCTAGGGGGGCCTCCAGAGAGAACACTGAAGCTTTCTTT.

This clonotype was detected only a few times. The chain recombines TRBV12-3 or TRBV12-4 with TRBJ2-7, with TRBD1 matching over 10 bases. Unmatched junction bases numbered 12, after V lost 5 bases and J lost 5 bases. The CDR3 loop spans 16 amino acids. The CDR3 is CASSHRRGQGRDEQYF. The CDR3 DNA reads as TGTGCCAGCAGTCACCGCCGGGGACAGGGGCGGGACGAGCAGTACTTC.

Ten or more counts support this clonotype. This sequence joins TRBV7-6 and TRBJ2-7, with D tentatively TRBD1 or TRBD2 (5 bases each). V lost 0 bases and J 5 bases, leaving 11 bases between the germline ends. CDR1 is SGHVS and CDR2 is FNYEAQ in the germline V gene. The CDR3 consists of 14 residues. The CDR3: CASSLAGGGDEQYF. The CDR3 DNA reads TGTGCCAGCAGCTTAGCTGGGGGTGGCGACGAGCAGTACTTC. Combining the CDR3 with reference TRBV7-6 and TRBJ2-7 gives the whole variable domain GAGVSQSPRYKVTKRGQDVALRCDPISGHVSLYWYRQALGQGPEFLTYFNYEAQQDKSGLPNDRFSAERPEGSISTLTIQRTEQRDSAMYRCASSLAGGGDEQYFGPGTRLTVT.

This clonotype was picked up a small number of times. The chain has TRBV6-5 and TRBJ2-1; 8 bases match TRBD2. Germline trimming cut 4 bases from V and 4 bases from J; bases unmatched to any gene: 6. Germline assignment: CDR1 MNHEY and CDR2 SVGAGI. The CDR3 length is 15 residues. The CDR3 loop is CASSLSAGVYNEQFF. The CDR3 region has the DNA TGTGCCAGCAGTTTATCAGCGGGGGTTTACAATGAGCAGTTCTTC.

This chain uses TRBV2 with TRBJ1-2; 8 bases are a match to TRBD1. The CDR3 contains 17 residues. The J segment lost 5 bases and the V segment lost 6 bases, leaving 17 bases of the junction unmatched. Germline assignment: CDR1 SNHLY and CDR2 FYNNEI. The CDR3 bases are TGTGCCAGCAGCGCAAGGACAGGGTCGGCGGAAGGGTATGGCTACACCTTC. Protein sequence: CASSARTGSAEGYGYTF.

There are many counts of this clonotype. The gene calls are TRBV7-2 and TRBJ2-1, with unresolved D. Per the germline V gene, CDR1 is SGHTA and CDR2 is FQGNSA. The CDR3 extends over 14 amino acids. Trimming took 10 bases from V and 0 from J, leaving 13 bases between them. The CDR3 loop reads CAIPLNYSYNEQFF. CDR3 bases: TGTGCCATCCCACTAAATTACTCCTACAATGAGCAGTTCTTC. Full variable domain (missing parts from reference TRBV7-2 and TRBJ2-1): GAGVSQSPSNKVTEKGKDVELRCDPISGHTALYWYRQSLGQGLEFLIYFQGNSAPDKSGLPSDRFSAERTGGSVSTLTIQRTQQEDSAVYLCAIPLNYSYNEQFFGPGTRLTVL.

The rearrangement uses TRBV20-1 and TRBJ1-4; no clear D. The germline V and J ends were trimmed by 5 bases and 6 bases, with 10 bases remaining between them. Germline V gives CDR1 DFQATT, CDR2 SNEGSKA (reference sequence). The CDR3 extends over 12 amino acids. CDR3 coding DNA: TGCAGTGCTGGTGGATTGGATGAAAAACTGTTTTTT. This translates into CSAGGLDEKLFF.

This clonotype was picked up many times. The CDR3 nucleotides read TGTGCCAGCAGCTTAGGGACAGGATGGCAAGAGACCCAGTACTTC. Translation: CASSLGTGWQETQYF. The chain has TRBV7-2 and TRBJ2-5, with TRBD1 matching over 7 bases. Germline V lookup: CDR1 SGHTA, CDR2 FQGNSA. There are 15 residues in the CDR3. J was trimmed by 2 bases and V by 1 base; bases with no gene match: 4.

V usage is TRBV4-2 and J usage is TRBJ2-6; D ambiguous. Trimming left V 4 bases short and J 0 bases short, with 7 bases between. This CDR3 is 15 amino acids long. Per the germline V gene, CDR1 is LGHNA and CDR2 is YNFKEQ. The CDR3 region is CASSRQNSGANVLTF. CDR3 nucleotides: TGTGCCAGCAGCCGTCAGAACTCTGGGGCCAACGTCCTGACTTTC.

The chain joins TRBV9 to TRBJ2-1; 7 positions agree with TRBD2. Germline V gene data show CDR1 as SGDLS and CDR2 as YYNGEE. Trimming cost V 0 bases and J 7 bases; bases outside gene matches: 10. CDR3 length equals 16 residues. This chain's CDR3 is CASSVDGGGTGNEQFF. The CDR3 region has the DNA TGTGCCAGCAGCGTAGATGGGGGGGGGACGGGTAATGAGCAGTTCTTC.

This clonotype was seen a handful of times. The chain has TRBV14 and TRBJ1-2, with TRBD1 matching 11 bases. The trim removed 0 bases at V and 4 bases at J, leaving 10 bases unmatched. The CDR3 is made up of 18 amino acids. CDR1 is SGHDN and CDR2 is FVKESK in the germline V gene. The DNA for the CDR3 is TGTGCCAGCAGCCAAGATCCAATGCGCGGGACAGGGGGCTATGGCTACACCTTC. Translated: CASSQDPMRGTGGYGYTF.